This T cell receptor beta chain was recovered during a study of CXCR3-negative and CXCR3-positive naive CD8 T cells. Researchers sorted approximately 290,000 cells of each CD8+ T cell subset in triplicate. Comment on this clonotype: Its specificity is unknown.

In preparing the TRB cDNA libraries, 5' RACE with UMI labels was used. Using the 5' RACE reads, TCRdb records one entry per CDR3 protein without DNA. The repertoire table contains over 55,000 distinct CDR3 sequences. Study-level findings and limits: Hydrophobicity was higher for TRB CDR3s found in CXCR3-positive naive cells than in CXCR3-negative naive cells.

The origin of this receptor is a human donor in good health. Some clones in this sample may be carry-over from other donors' samples. The sequenced material came from naive CXCR3+ CD8+ T cells from blood. Subset reported: CD45RO-CCR7+CD27+CD95- naive CD8+ T cells expressing CXCR3 (TNR3+).

CDR3 in amino acids: CASSVEGGGTEAFF. The chain recombines TRBV9 with TRBJ1-1. Per germline, CDR1 SGDLS and CDR2 YYNGEE. The length of the CDR3 is 14 residues.